In its sample, the clone carrying this TCR beta chain was seen many times. Its antigen is undetermined. Authors of the study amplified TCR beta CDR3 regions from RNA transcripts. Using the HTBI primer set, a first-round RT-PCR was run on the TCR CDR3. TCRdb itself ran the multiplex PCR reads through MiXCR, one entry per CDR3 protein. The sample records 250,000 to 300,000 distinct CDR3 sequences, roughly 14% being singletons. The data originate from a study of T cells in Graves' hyperthyroidism and ophthalmopathy. General observations from the study: Progression to ophthalmopathy was predicted a median of approximately 6.4 months early. The blood repertoire included most of the expanded thyroid clonotypes above 0.001.

In patients aged 18 to 65, hyperthyroidism was newly diagnosed, with duration under 2 months. A patient was excluded if there was uncontrolled infection, other autoimmune disease, pregnancy or lactation. Sequenced: blood. This sequence was found in a woman in her thirties with Graves' hyperthyroidism that later progressed to Graves' ophthalmopathy.

CDR3 nucleotide sequence: TGTGCCAGCAGCCAAGGAAGAGGGCTAGGAACAGATACGCAGTATTTT. Encoded protein: CASSQGRGLGTDTQYF. The J gene is TRBJ2-3, the V gene TRBV14; D might be TRBD2 (5 bases). Germline CDR1 reads SGHDN; CDR2 reads FVKESK. Trimming took off 1 base at V and 3 bases at J, with 14 bases between the two ends. CDR3 length equals 16 residues.